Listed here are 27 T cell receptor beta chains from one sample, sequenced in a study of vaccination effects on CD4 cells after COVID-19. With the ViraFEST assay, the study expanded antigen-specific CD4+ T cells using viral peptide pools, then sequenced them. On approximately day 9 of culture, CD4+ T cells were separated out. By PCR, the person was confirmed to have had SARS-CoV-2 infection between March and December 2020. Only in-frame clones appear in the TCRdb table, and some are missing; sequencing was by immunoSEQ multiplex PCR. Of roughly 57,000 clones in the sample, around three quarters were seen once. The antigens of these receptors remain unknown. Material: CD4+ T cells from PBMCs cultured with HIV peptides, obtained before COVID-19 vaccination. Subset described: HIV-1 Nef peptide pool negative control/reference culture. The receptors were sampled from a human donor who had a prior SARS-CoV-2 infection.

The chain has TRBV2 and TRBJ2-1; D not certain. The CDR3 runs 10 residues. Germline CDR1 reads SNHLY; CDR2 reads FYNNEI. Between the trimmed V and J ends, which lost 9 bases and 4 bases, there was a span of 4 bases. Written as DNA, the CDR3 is TGTGCCAGTCGTTACAATGAGCAGTTCTTC. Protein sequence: CASRYNEQFF.

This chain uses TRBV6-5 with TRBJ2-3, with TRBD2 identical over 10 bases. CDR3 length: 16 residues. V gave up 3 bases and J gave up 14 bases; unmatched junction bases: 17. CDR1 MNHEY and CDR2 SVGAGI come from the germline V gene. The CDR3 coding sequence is TGTGCCAGCAGTTATTCCTCTATGGCCTCTAGCGGGGGTTGGTATTTT. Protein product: CASSYSSMASSGGWYF.

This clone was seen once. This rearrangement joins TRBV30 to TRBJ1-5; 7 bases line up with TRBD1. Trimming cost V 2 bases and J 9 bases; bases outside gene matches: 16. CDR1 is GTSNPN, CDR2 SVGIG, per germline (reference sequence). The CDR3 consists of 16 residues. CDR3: CAWSLFGTASGRPQHF. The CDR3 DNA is TGTGCCTGGAGTCTTTTCGGGACAGCCTCCGGGAGGCCCCAGCATTTT.

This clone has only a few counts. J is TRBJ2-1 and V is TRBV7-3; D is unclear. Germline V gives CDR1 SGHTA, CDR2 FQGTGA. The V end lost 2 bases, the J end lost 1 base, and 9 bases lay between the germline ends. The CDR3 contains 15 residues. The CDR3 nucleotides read TGTGCCAGCAGCTTATGGTTGGGATCCTACAATGAGCAGTTCTTC. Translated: CASSLWLGSYNEQFF.

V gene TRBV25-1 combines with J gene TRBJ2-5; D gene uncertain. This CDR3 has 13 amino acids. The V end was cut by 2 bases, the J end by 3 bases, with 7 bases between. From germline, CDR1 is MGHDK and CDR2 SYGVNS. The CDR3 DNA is TGTGCCAGCAGTGAAGGTGCGGAAGAGACCCAGTACTTC. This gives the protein CASSEGAEETQYF.

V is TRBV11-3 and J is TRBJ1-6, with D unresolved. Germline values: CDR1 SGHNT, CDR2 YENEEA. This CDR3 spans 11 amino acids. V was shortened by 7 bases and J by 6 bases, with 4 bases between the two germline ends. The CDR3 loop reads CASTRNSPLHF. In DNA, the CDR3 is TGTGCCAGCACCCGTAATTCACCCCTCCACTTT.

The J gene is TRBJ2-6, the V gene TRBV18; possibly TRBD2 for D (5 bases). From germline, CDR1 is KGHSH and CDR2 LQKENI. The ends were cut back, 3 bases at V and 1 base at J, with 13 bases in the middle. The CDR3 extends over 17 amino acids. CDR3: CASSPLIEGSGANVLTF. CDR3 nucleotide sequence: TGTGCCAGCTCACCTTTAATCGAGGGATCTGGGGCCAACGTCCTGACTTTC. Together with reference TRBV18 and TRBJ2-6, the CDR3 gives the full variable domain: NAGVMQNPRHLVRRRGQEARLRCSPMKGHSHVYWYRQLPEEGLKFMVYLQKENIIDESGMPKERFSAEFPKEGPSILRIQQVVRGDSAAYFCASSPLIEGSGANVLTFGAGSRLTVL.

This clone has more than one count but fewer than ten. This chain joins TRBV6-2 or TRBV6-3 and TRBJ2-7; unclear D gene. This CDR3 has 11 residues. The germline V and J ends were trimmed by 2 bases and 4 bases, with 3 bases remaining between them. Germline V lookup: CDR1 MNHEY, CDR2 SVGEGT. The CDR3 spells CASSYQYEQYF. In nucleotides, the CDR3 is TGTGCCAGCAGTTACCAATACGAGCAGTACTTC.

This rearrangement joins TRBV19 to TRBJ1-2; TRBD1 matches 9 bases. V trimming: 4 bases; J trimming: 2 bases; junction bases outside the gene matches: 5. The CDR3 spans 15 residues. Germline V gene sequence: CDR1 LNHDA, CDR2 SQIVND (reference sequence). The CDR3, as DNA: TGTGCCAGTAGTAGAAGGACAGGGGCAAACTATGGCTACACCTTC. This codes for CASSRRTGANYGYTF.

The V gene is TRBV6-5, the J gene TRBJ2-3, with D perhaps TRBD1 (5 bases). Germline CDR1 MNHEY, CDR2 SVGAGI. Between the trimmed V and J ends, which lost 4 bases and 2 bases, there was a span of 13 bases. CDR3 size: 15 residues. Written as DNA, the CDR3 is TGTGCCAGCAGTTCTCCCGCAGGGAACACAGATACGCAGTATTTT. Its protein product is CASSSPAGNTDTQYF.

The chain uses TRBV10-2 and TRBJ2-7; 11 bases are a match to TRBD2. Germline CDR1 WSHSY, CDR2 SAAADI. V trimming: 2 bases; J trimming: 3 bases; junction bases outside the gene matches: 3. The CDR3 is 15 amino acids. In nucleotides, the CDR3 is TGCGCCAGCAGTGAGAGACTAGCGGGGTTCTACGAGCAGTACTTC. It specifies CASSERLAGFYEQYF.

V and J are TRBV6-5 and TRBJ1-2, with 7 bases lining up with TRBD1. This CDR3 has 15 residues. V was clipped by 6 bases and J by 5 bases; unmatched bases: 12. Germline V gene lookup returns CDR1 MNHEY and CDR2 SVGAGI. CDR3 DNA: TGTGCCAGCAGGTACCTTTTAGGGACAGATTATGGCTACACCTTC. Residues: CASRYLLGTDYGYTF.

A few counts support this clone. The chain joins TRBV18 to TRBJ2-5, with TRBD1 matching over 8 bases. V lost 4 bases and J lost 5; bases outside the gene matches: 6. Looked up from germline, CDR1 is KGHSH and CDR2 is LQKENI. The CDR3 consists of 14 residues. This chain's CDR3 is CASSRADRAETQYF. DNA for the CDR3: TGTGCCAGCTCACGAGCGGACAGGGCTGAGACCCAGTACTTC.

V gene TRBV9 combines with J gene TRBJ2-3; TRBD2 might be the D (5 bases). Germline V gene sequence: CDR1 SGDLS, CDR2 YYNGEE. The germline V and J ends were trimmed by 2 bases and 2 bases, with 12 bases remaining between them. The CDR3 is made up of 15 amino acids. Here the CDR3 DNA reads TGTGCCAGCAGCGTGGAGGAGCTTAACACAGATACGCAGTATTTT. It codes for CASSVEELNTDTQYF.

CDR3 bases: TGTGCCATCAGTGAAGGAGGACTAGCTGGATACGAGCAGTACTTC. It encodes CAISEGGLAGYEQYF. The chain has TRBV10-3 and TRBJ2-7; 8 bases map to TRBD2. Germline V CDR1 and CDR2: ENHRY, SYGVKD. The CDR3 is 15 amino acids. After removal of 3 bases from V and 4 bases from J, the junction contained 8 bases not matched to a gene.

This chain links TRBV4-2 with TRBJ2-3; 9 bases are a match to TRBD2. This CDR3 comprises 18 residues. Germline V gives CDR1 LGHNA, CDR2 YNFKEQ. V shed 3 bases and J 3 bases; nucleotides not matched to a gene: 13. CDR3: CASSQAVSGLAGTDTQYF. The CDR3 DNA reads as TGTGCCAGCAGCCAGGCCGTCTCGGGGCTAGCGGGGACAGATACGCAGTATTTT.

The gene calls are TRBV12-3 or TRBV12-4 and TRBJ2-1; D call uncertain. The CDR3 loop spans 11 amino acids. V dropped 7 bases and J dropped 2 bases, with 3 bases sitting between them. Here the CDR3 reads CASTAYNEQFF. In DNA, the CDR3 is TGTGCCAGCACCGCCTACAATGAGCAGTTCTTC.

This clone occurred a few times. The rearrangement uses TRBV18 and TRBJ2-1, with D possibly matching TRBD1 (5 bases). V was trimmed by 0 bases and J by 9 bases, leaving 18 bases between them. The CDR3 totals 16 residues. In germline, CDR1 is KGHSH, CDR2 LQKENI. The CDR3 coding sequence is TGTGCCAGCTCACCACCGGGTGCAGGGTCAAGAGGTGAGCAGTTCTTC. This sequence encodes CASSPPGAGSRGEQFF.

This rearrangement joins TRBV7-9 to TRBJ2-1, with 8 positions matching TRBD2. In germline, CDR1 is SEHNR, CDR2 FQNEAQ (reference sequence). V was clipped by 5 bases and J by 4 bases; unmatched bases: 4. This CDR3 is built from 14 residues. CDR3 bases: TGTGCCAGCAGCCCCACTAGCGGATACAATGAGCAGTTCTTC. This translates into CASSPTSGYNEQFF.

The DNA for the CDR3 is TGTGCCACCAGTGATTCGAAAGAGACCCAGTACTTC. It specifies CATSDSKETQYF. The chain has TRBV24-1 and TRBJ2-5; D gene unclear. With 2 bases removed from V and 3 bases from J, the gap between germline ends came to 3 bases. The CDR3 contains 12 residues. Germline V gene data show CDR1 as KGHDR and CDR2 as SFDVKD.

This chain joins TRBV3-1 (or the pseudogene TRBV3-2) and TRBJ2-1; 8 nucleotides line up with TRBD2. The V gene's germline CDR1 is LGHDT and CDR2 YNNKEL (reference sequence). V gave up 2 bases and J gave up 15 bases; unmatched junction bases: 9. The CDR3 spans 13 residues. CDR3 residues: CASSQSSGTRGFF. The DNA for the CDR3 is TGTGCCAGCAGCCAAAGCTCCGGGACTAGAGGGTTCTTC.

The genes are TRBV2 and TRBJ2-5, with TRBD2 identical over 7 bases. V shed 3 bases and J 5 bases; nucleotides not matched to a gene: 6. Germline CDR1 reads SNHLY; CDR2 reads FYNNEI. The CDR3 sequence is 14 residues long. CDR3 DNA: TGTGCCAGCAGTGATGGTAGTAGCGGGGAGACCCAGTACTTC. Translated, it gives CASSDGSSGETQYF.

CDR3 amino acids: CASSESAIALAYEQYF. In DNA, the CDR3 is TGCGCCAGCAGTGAGTCGGCAATAGCCCTAGCCTACGAGCAGTACTTC. V gene TRBV10-1 combines with J gene TRBJ2-7; D is unresolved. The CDR3 spans 16 residues. The germline CDR1 and CDR2 sequences are WNHNN and SYGVQD (reference sequence). The V end lost 0 bases, the J end lost 2 bases, and 14 bases lay between the germline ends.

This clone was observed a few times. The CDR3 DNA sequence: TGTGCCAGCAGCTTCTCGGTCTGGTCCTACGAGCAGTACTTC. Protein sequence: CASSFSVWSYEQYF. The chain uses TRBV5-6 and TRBJ2-7, with D hard to call. V was pared by 2 bases and J by 1 base, with 10 bases between. CDR1 and CDR2 (germline): SGHDT, YYEEEE. The CDR3 runs 14 residues.

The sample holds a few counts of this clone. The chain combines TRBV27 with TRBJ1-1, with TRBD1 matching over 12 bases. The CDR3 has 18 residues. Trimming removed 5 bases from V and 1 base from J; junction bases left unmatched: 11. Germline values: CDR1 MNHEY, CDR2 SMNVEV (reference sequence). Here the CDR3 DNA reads TGTGCCAGCAGTAGCCACGGGACAGGGGGCTCGAGGAACACTGAAGCTTTCTTT. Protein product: CASSSHGTGGSRNTEAFF.

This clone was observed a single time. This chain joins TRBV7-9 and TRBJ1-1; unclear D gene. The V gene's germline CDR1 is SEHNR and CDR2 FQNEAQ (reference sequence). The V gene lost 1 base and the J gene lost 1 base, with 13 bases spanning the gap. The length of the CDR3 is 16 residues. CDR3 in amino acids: CASSLGTFQWNTEAFF. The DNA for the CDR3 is TGTGCCAGCAGCTTAGGCACGTTTCAGTGGAACACTGAAGCTTTCTTT.

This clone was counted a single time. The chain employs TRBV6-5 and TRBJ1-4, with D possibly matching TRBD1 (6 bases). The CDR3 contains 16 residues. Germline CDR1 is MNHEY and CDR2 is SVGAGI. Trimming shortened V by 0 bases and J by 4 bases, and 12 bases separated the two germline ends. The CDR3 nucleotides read TGTGCCAGCAGTTACTCGCAGGGGCTGGTTAATGAAAAACTGTTTTTT. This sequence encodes CASSYSQGLVNEKLFF.